Following are 9 T cell receptor beta chains from one sample sequenced in a study of beta chain features in type 1 diabetes. Expressed TCRB transcripts were sequenced because the entire RNA isolate underwent reverse transcription. Sequencing was performed with immunoSEQ multiplex PCR; in TCRdb, only in-frame clones are kept and a portion is missing. Among under 150,000 clones listed, 6.9% were seen once. The sample comprised central memory CD4+ T cells from blood. The receptors stem from a woman under 40 in good health.

As DNA, the CDR3 is TGTGCCAGCAGTGTCGGGACAGGGTATCAGCCCCAGCATTTT. Translation gives CASSVGTGYQPQHF. The chain is built from TRBV2 and TRBJ1-5; 9 positions agree with TRBD1. The CDR3 is made up of 14 amino acids. Germline lookup yields CDR1 SNHLY and CDR2 FYNNEI. V lost 4 bases to trimming and J lost 5 bases; unmatched junction nucleotides: 3.

This sequence joins TRBV7-8 and TRBJ2-1; 13 positions agree with TRBD2. The CDR3 extends over 15 amino acids. Per the germline V gene, CDR1 is SGHVS and CDR2 is FQNEAQ. Trimming took 6 bases from V and 6 from J; bases not matched to a gene: 5. The CDR3 sequence is CASSSRLAGGNEQFF. CDR3 bases: TGTGCCAGCAGTTCACGACTAGCGGGGGGCAATGAGCAGTTCTTC.

The gene calls are TRBV9 and TRBJ1-1; unclear D gene. CDR3 length: 15 amino acids. V was trimmed by 1 base and J by 1 base, leaving 11 bases between them. Germline values: CDR1 SGDLS, CDR2 YYNGEE. The CDR3 nucleotides read TGTGCCAGCAGCGTATTGAGTACCTCGAACACTGAAGCTTTCTTT. Translation gives CASSVLSTSNTEAFF.

The table lists this clone with many counts. J is TRBJ2-5 and V is TRBV7-9; 9 positions agree with TRBD1. The CDR3 has 15 residues. The V gene's germline CDR1 is SEHNR and CDR2 FQNEAQ (reference sequence). After removal of 7 bases from V and 0 bases from J, the junction contained 6 bases not matched to a gene. The CDR3 DNA reads as TGTGCCAGCACCCTGACAGGGGGGTACCAAGAGACCCAGTACTTC. This gives the protein CASTLTGGYQETQYF.

The chain couples TRBV7-9 to TRBJ1-2; 12 bases agree with TRBD1. The V and J ends lost 10 bases and 4 bases, in that order; junction bases with no gene match: 16. Germline CDR1 and CDR2: SEHNR and FQNEAQ (reference sequence). The CDR3 is made up of 17 amino acids. CDR3 amino acids: CATRGTGGFFSSYGYTF. For the CDR3, the DNA is TGTGCCACCCGCGGGACAGGGGGCTTCTTTTCCTCCTATGGCTACACCTTC.

CDR3 in DNA: TGTGCCAGCAGCCTAATGGGCAGGGGCGAGACCCAGTACTTC. It specifies CASSLMGRGETQYF. The chain joins TRBV7-3 to TRBJ2-5; D is possibly TRBD1 (6 bases). Trimming took 5 bases from V and 5 from J, leaving 15 bases between them. The germline gives CDR1 SGHTA, CDR2 FQGTGA. The CDR3 runs to 14 residues.

Only a few counts were recorded for this clone. The chain carries TRBV28 and TRBJ2-3; TRBD2 might be the D (7 bases). Germline V gene lookup returns CDR1 MDHEN and CDR2 SYDVKM. V was trimmed by 5 bases and J by 8 bases, leaving 17 bases between them. The CDR3 has 14 amino acids. This chain's CDR3 is CASSPAAGHGTQYF. Written as DNA, the CDR3 is TGTGCCAGCAGTCCCGCAGCGGGACATGGTACGCAGTATTTT.

Many counts were recorded for this clone. V and J are TRBV10-3 and TRBJ2-5; maybe TRBD2 (6 bases). The CDR3 sequence is 15 residues long. Trimming removed 4 bases from V and 4 bases from J, with 16 bases in between. The V gene's germline CDR1 is ENHRY and CDR2 SYGVKD. The CDR3 loop is CAISGGAAGGETQYF. The DNA of the CDR3 is TGTGCCATCAGTGGGGGCGCCGCCGGGGGAGAGACCCAGTACTTC.

This clone has just a few counts. The chain recombines TRBV28 with TRBJ2-2; D is possibly TRBD1 (5 bases). This CDR3 region has 15 residues. V lost 2 bases and J 4 bases, leaving 11 bases between the germline ends. CDR1 MDHEN and CDR2 SYDVKM come from the germline V gene. The CDR3 protein is CASSLRGTGTGELFF. The CDR3 DNA reads as TGTGCCAGCAGTTTAAGGGGCACGGGCACCGGGGAGCTGTTTTTT. The complete variable domain, with remaining parts taken from reference TRBV28 and TRBJ2-2, reads DVKVTQSSRYLVKRTGEKVFLECVQDMDHENMFWYRQDPGLGLRLIYFSYDVKMKEKGDIPEGYSVSREKKERFSLILESASTNQTSMYLCASSLRGTGTGELFFGEGSRLTVL.